A single sample is the source of the 11 T cell receptor beta chains below, sequenced in a study of cytotoxic CD8 clonotypes in ibrutinib-treated CLL (dated by TCRdb to the early 2020s). To prepare the library, the immunoSEQ multiplex PCR assay was applied. TCRdb retrieved this table from immuneACCESS and kept in-frame rearrangements only. Not all clones are present; in checked studies, unresolved V genes account for under half, and no reason is known for the remainder. The sample has around 310,000 clones on record, 70% to 80% of them singletons. In total, the top ten clones hold about 6.7% of the sample. Here the sequenced sample was PBMCs, taken before ibrutinib treatment. Source of these receptors: a human donor with chronic lymphocytic leukemia.

The J gene is TRBJ1-1, the V gene TRBV4-2, with D possibly TRBD1 on 5 matching bases. V was shortened by 4 bases and J by 10 bases, with 19 bases between the two germline ends. Germline V gene sequence: CDR1 LGHNA, CDR2 YNFKEQ. CDR3 length: 14 residues. CDR3 amino acids: CASSPNPTAGVAFF. The CDR3 DNA reads as TGTGCCAGCAGCCCTAATCCCACCGCGGGGGTAGCTTTCTTT.

Of note for this clone: This may be a read error, as it is one base from a much larger clone. This rearrangement joins TRBV7-3 to TRBJ2-1; no firm D call. V was pared by 4 bases and J by 0 bases, with 10 bases between. The CDR3 extends over 15 amino acids. CDR1 and CDR2 from the germline V gene are SGHTA and FQGTGA. CDR3 sequence reads: CASSYGRSSYNEQFF. The CDR3 nucleotides are TGTGCCAGCAGCTATGGGCGAAGCTCCTACAATGAGCAGTTCTTC.

In its sample, this clone was seen once. The J gene is TRBJ2-3, the V gene TRBV7-6; the D gene is possibly TRBD1 (6 bases). CDR3 length: 13 amino acids. The V gene's germline CDR1 is SGHVS and CDR2 FNYEAQ. Deletions cut 5 bases from V and 4 bases from J, with 10 bases between. The CDR3 DNA follows: TGTGCCAGCAGCCTACACAGGGCAGATACGCAGTATTTT. It specifies CASSLHRADTQYF. Based on the CDR3 plus reference TRBV7-6 and TRBJ2-3, the full variable domain is GAGVSQSPRYKVTKRGQDVALRCDPISGHVSLYWYRQALGQGPEFLTYFNYEAQQDKSGLPNDRFSAERPEGSISTLTIQRTEQRDSAMYRCASSLHRADTQYFGPGTRLTVL.

The chain recombines TRBV7-9 with TRBJ2-5; possibly TRBD2 for D (7 bases). Germline CDR1 reads SEHNR; CDR2 reads FQNEAQ (reference sequence). The ends were cut back, 4 bases at V and 5 bases at J, with 17 bases in the middle. The CDR3 loop spans 15 amino acids. The CDR3 nucleotides are TGTGCCAGCAGCTATCCGGGGGGCGCACGGGAGACCCAGTACTTC. Amino acid sequence: CASSYPGGARETQYF. Using reference TRBV7-9 and TRBJ2-5 for the parts outside the CDR3, the full variable domain is DTGVSQNPRHKITKRGQNVTFRCDPISEHNRLYWYRQTLGQGPEFLTYFQNEAQLEKSRLLSDRFSAERPKGSFSTLEIQRTEQGDSAMYLCASSYPGGARETQYFGPGTRLLVL.

Details on this clone: The germline gene is not matched at one end of the junction; a read error may be the cause. The chain is built from TRBV7-9 and TRBJ2-7; TRBD1 aligns across 7 bases. The CDR3 covers 12 residues. Germline V lookup: CDR1 SEHNR, CDR2 FQNEAQ (reference sequence). The CDR3 DNA follows: TGTGCCAGCAGCTTATATCCTGGACAGGATGCCTTC. The encoded protein is CASSLYPGQDAF.

This chain joins TRBV5-4 and TRBJ2-7; D is undetermined. The germline V gene encodes CDR1 SGHNT and CDR2 YYREEE (reference sequence). The CDR3 is 14 residues long. V lost 1 base and J lost 0, with 8 bases in between. The CDR3 nucleotides are TGTGCCAGCAGCTTGACTCAGAGCTCCTACGAGCAGTACTTC. Translated, it gives CASSLTQSSYEQYF.

This clone was counted a few times. The gene calls are TRBV5-1 and TRBJ2-2, with D tentatively TRBD1 or TRBD2 (5 bases each). This CDR3 has 15 residues. The germline V and J ends were trimmed by 4 bases and 1 base, with 11 bases remaining between them. The V gene's germline CDR1 is SGHRS and CDR2 YFSETQ. The CDR3 region is CASSIGTGNTGELFF. In DNA form, the CDR3 reads TGCGCCAGCAGCATCGGGACGGGGAACACCGGGGAGCTGTTTTTT.

In this sample, this clone turned up once. CDR3 residues: CAWSAPRKREGGDEQFF. In nucleotides, the CDR3 is TGTGCCTGGAGTGCCCCTCGGAAGCGGGAGGGTGGGGATGAGCAGTTCTTC. V usage is TRBV30 and J usage is TRBJ2-1, with 10 positions matching TRBD2. Germline V gives CDR1 GTSNPN, CDR2 SVGIG (reference sequence). V lost 1 base to trimming and J lost 8 bases; unmatched junction nucleotides: 14. This CDR3 region has 17 residues.

The chain joins TRBV7-6 to TRBJ2-3, with D perhaps matching TRBD2 (5 bases). Trimming removed 1 base at V and 0 bases at J, with 11 bases between. Looked up from germline, CDR1 is SGHVS and CDR2 is FNYEAQ. The CDR3 length is 16 residues. CDR3 sequence reads: CASSLVASSSTDTQYF. CDR3 nucleotide sequence: TGTGCCAGCAGCTTAGTGGCTAGCTCAAGCACAGATACGCAGTATTTT.

The chain recombines TRBV29-1 with TRBJ2-3; D gene uncertain. V was clipped by 2 bases and J by 6 bases, with 3 bases between them. Germline CDR1 is SQVTM and CDR2 is ANQGSEA. This CDR3 contains 10 residues. CDR3 residues: CSVETDTQYF. In DNA, the CDR3 is TGCAGCGTTGAAACTGATACGCAGTATTTT.

The genes are TRBV2 and TRBJ2-1, with 13 positions matching TRBD2. CDR3 size: 17 residues. Germline-derived CDR1 and CDR2 are SNHLY and FYNNEI. The V and J ends lost 4 bases and 5 bases, in that order; junction bases with no gene match: 8. In DNA form, the CDR3 reads TGTGCCAGCAGTGGGACTAGCGGGAGTTTTAGGGACAATGAGCAGTTCTTC. Translating gives CASSGTSGSFRDNEQFF.